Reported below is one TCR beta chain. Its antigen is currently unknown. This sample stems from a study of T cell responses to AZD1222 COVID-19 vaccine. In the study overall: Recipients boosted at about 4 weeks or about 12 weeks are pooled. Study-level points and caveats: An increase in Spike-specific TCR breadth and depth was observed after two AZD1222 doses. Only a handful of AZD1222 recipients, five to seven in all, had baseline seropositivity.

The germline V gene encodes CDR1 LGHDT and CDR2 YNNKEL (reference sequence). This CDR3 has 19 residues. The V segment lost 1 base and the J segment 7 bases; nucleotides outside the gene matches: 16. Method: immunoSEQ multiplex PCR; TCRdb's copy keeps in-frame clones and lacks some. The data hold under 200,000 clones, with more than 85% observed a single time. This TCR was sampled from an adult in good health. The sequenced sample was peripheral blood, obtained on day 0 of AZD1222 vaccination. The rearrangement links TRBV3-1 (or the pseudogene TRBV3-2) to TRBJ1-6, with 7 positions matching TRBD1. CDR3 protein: CASSQAGGFGRGVNSPLHF. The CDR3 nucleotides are TGTGCCAGCAGCCAAGCAGGGGGGTTTGGCAGGGGAGTAAATTCACCCCTCCACTTT.